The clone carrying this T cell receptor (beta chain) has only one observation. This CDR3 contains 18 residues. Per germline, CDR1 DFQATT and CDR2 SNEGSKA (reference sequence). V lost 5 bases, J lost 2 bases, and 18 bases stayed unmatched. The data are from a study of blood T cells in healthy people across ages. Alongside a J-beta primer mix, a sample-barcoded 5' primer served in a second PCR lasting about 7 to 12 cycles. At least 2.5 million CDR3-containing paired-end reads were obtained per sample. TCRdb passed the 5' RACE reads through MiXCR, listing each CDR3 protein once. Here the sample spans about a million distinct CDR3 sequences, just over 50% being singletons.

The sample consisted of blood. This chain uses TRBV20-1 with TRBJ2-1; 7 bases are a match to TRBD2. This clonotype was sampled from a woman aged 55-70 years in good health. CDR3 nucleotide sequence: TGCAGTGCTGCAAGGTTTGCGGGAGACCTCCTCACCTACAATGAGCAGTTCTTC. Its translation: CSAARFAGDLLTYNEQFF.